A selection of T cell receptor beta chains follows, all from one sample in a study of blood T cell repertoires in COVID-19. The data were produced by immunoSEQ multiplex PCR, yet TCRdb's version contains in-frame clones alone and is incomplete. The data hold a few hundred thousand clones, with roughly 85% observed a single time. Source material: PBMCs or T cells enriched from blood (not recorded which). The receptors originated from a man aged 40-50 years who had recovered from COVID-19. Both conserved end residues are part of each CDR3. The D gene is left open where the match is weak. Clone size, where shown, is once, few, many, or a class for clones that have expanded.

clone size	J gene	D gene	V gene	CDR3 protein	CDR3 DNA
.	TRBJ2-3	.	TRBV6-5	CASSYQRGKADTQYF	TGTGCCAGCAGTTATCAGAGGGGGAAAGCAGATACGCAGTATTTT
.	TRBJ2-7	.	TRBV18	CASSPRSPGSSSYEQYF	TGTGCCAGCTCACCACGTTCCCCGGGATCAAGCTCCTACGAGCAGTACTTC
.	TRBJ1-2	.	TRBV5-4	CASSPGLGGVFNF	TGTGCCAGCAGCCCGGGTTTGGGGGGTGTGTTTAACTTC
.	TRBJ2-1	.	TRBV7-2	CASSFQRNEQFF	TGTGCCAGCAGCTTCCAGCGCAATGAGCAGTTCTTC
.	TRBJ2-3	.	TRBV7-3	CASSLGGPSGTDTQYF	TGTGCCAGCAGCTTAGGAGGGCCTAGCGGCACAGATACGCAGTATTTT
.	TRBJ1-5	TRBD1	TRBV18	CASSSTGRNNQPQHF	TGTGCCAGCTCATCGACAGGGCGGAACAATCAGCCCCAGCATTTT
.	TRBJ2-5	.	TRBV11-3	CASSLRRQETQYF	TGTGCCAGCAGCTTACGGAGGCAAGAGACCCAGTACTTC
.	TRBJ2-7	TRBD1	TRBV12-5	CASGFGTGYEQYF	TGTGCTAGTGGTTTCGGGACAGGTTACGAGCAGTACTTC
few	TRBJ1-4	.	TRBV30	CAWNGQGEKLFF	TGTGCCTGGAATGGGCAGGGTGAAAAACTGTTTTTT
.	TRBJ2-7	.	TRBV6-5	CASRGGPLSYEQYF	TGTGCCAGCAGGGGAGGACCACTCTCCTACGAGCAGTACTTC
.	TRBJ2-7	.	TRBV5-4	CASSFDYYEQYF	TGTGCCAGCAGTTTCGACTACTACGAGCAGTACTTC
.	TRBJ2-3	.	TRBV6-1	CASSEFKTSTDTQYF	TGTGCCAGCAGTGAATTCAAAACTAGCACAGATACGCAGTATTTT
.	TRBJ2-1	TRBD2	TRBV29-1	CSASRGGSRNEQFF	TGCAGCGCCTCGCGGGGCGGGAGTAGGAATGAGCAGTTCTTC
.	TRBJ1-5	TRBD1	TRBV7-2	CASSFGQGAGNNQPQHF	TGTGCCAGCAGCTTCGGACAGGGTGCGGGAAACAATCAGCCCCAGCATTTT
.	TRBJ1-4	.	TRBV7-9	CASSLGGNNEKLFF	TGTGCCAGCAGCTTAGGAGGAAACAATGAAAAACTGTTTTTT
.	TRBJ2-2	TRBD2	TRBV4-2	CASSQAGREGTGELFF	TGTGCCAGCAGCCAAGCGGGGCGGGAGGGTACCGGGGAGCTGTTTTTT
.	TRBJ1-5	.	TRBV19	CASSKIREIDQPQHF	TGTGCCAGTAGTAAGATCAGGGAAATAGATCAGCCCCAGCATTTT
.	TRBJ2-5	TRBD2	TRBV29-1	CSVGLGTSEQETQYF	TGCAGCGTTGGTTTGGGGACTAGCGAACAAGAGACCCAGTACTTC
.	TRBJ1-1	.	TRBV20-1	CSARDRTEAFF	TGCAGTGCTAGAGATCGGACTGAAGCTTTCTTT
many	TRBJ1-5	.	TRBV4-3	CASSQTPGSNQPQHF	TGCGCCAGCAGCCAAACTCCAGGTAGCAATCAGCCCCAGCATTTT
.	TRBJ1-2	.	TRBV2	CASSHRQQLYGYTF	TGTGCCAGCAGTCACCGACAGCAACTATATGGCTACACCTTC
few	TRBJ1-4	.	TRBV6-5	CASRVDSHEKLFF	TGTGCCAGCAGAGTGGACAGCCATGAAAAACTGTTTTTT
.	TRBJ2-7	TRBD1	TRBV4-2	CASSQDPGQAYYEQYF	TGTGCCAGCAGCCAAGACCCGGGACAGGCCTACTACGAGCAGTACTTC
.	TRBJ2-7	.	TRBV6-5	CASSPGHSSYEQYF	TGTGCCAGCAGTCCGGGACACAGCTCCTACGAGCAGTACTTC
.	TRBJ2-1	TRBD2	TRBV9	CASSGPLAGDVYNEQFF	TGTGCCAGCAGCGGGCCGTTAGCGGGAGATGTCTACAATGAGCAGTTCTTC
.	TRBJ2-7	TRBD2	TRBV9	CASSLAGGREQYF	TGTGCCAGCAGTCTAGCGGGAGGGCGCGAGCAGTACTTC
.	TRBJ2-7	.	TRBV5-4	CASSLDVSEQYF	TGTGCCAGCAGCTTGGATGTGTCAGAGCAGTACTTC
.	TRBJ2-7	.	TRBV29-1	CSVSGTGYEQYF	TGCAGCGTTAGCGGGACAGGCTACGAGCAGTACTTC
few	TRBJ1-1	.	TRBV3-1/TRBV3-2	CASSQHQKNTEAFF	TGTGCCAGCAGCCAACATCAGAAGAACACTGAAGCTTTCTTT
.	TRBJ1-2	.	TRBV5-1	CASSLGVSNYGYTF	TGCGCCAGCAGCTTGGGTGTCAGTAACTATGGCTACACCTTC
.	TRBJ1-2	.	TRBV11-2	CASKKPTGNYGYTF	TGTGCCAGCAAAAAGCCAACAGGGAACTATGGCTACACCTTC
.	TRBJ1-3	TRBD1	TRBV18	CASSPAAGGATYF	TGTGCCAGCTCACCAGCTGCAGGGGGCGCGACCTATTTT
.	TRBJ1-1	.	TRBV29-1	CSVMAENTEAFF	TGCAGCGTTATGGCGGAGAACACTGAAGCTTTCTTT
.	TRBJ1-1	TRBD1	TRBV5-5	CASSFLQGASAEAFF	TGTGCCAGCAGCTTCCTCCAGGGGGCCTCCGCTGAAGCTTTCTTT
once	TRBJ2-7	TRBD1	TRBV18	CASSLLSGQGVEQYF	TGTGCCAGCTCACTCTTATCGGGACAGGGAGTCGAGCAGTACTTC
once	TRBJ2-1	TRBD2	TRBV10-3	CAIMGERESNEQFF	TGTGCCATCATGGGCGAGCGGGAGAGTAATGAGCAGTTCTTC
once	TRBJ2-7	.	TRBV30	CACLADRSYEQYF	TGTGCCTGCTTGGCGGATCGCTCCTACGAGCAGTACTTC
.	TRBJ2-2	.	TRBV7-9	CASSLGQGKNTGELFF	TGTGCCAGCAGCTTAGGGCAGGGGAAGAACACCGGGGAGCTGTTTTTT
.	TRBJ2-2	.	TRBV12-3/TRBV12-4	CASSLRGTGELFF	TGTGCCAGCAGTTTACGGGGAACCGGGGAGCTGTTTTTT
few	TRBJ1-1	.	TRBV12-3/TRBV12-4	CASSSPPGAEAFF	TGTGCCAGCAGCTCTCCCCCGGGGGCTGAAGCTTTCTTT
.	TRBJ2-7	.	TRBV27	CASSLGGPYEQYF	TGTGCCAGCAGTTTGGGGGGGCCCTACGAGCAGTACTTC
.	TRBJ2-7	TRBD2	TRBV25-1	CASSERGSLSYEQYF	TGTGCCAGCAGTGAACGCGGGAGTTTGTCCTACGAGCAGTACTTC
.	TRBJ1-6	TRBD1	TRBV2	CASRGGTGYSPLHF	TGTGCCAGCAGAGGCGGGACAGGGTATTCACCCCTCCACTTT
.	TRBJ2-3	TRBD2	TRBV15	CATSRGVAGAYTDTQYF	TGTGCCACCAGCAGAGGAGTAGCGGGAGCGTACACAGATACGCAGTATTTT
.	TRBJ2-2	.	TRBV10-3	CAISVEGANTGELFF	TGTGCCATCAGTGTTGAGGGGGCGAACACCGGGGAGCTGTTTTTT
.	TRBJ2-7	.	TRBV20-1	CSARVVTEQYF	TGCAGTGCTAGAGTAGTCACCGAGCAGTACTTC
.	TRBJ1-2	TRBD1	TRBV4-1	CASSQVQGEGYGYTF	TGCGCCAGCAGCCAAGTACAGGGGGAGGGCTATGGCTACACCTTC
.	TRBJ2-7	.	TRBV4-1	CASSHPPGEEQYF	TGCGCCAGCAGCCATCCCCCAGGGGAAGAGCAGTACTTC
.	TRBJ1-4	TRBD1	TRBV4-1	CASSQTTGRNEKLFF	TGCGCCAGCAGCCAAACGACAGGGCGTAATGAAAAACTGTTTTTT
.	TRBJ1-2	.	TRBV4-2	CASSQLSTDGYTF	TGTGCCAGCAGCCAATTGTCAACGGATGGCTACACCTTC
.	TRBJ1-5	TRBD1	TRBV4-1	CASSHGGQGRHQPQHF	TGCGCCAGCAGCCACGGGGGACAGGGACGCCATCAGCCCCAGCATTTT
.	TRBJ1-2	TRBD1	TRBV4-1	CASSQNLDRTNYGYTF	TGCGCCAGCAGCCAAAACCTGGACAGGACGAACTATGGCTACACCTTC
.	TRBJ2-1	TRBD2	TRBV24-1	CATSEGTSSYNEQFF	TGTGCCACCAGTGAAGGGACTAGCTCCTACAATGAGCAGTTCTTC
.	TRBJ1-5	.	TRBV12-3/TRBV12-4	CASSLTGNQPQHF	TGTGCCAGCAGTTTAACAGGGAATCAGCCCCAGCATTTT